This TCR beta chain was captured by sequencing in a study of blood T cell repertoires in COVID-19. Using immunoSEQ multiplex PCR, the repertoire was profiled, and TCRdb retains in-frame clones only, with some absent. The table records under 250,000 clones, over 80% of them present only once. Material for sequencing was PBMCs or T cells enriched from blood (not recorded which). The clonotype comes from a woman aged 30 to 39 with acute COVID-19.

The CDR3 loop reads CATSRDPGVIEQFF. In nucleotides, the CDR3 is TGTGCCACCAGCAGAGACCCAGGCGTAATTGAGCAGTTCTTC. The genes are TRBV15 and TRBJ2-1; D remains ambiguous. Deletions cut 0 bases from V and 9 bases from J, with 12 bases between. CDR3 length: 14 amino acids. CDR1 is LNHNV and CDR2 is YYDKDF in the germline V gene (reference sequence). Drawing the rest from reference TRBV15 and TRBJ2-1, the complete variable domain is DAMVIQNPRYQVTQFGKPVTLSCSQTLNHNVMYWYQQKSSQAPKLLFHYYDKDFNNEADTPDNFQSRRPNTSFCFLDIRSPGLGDTAMYLCATSRDPGVIEQFFGPGTRLTVL.